This T cell receptor beta chain was found in a study of T cells in localized non-small cell lung cancer. The length of the CDR3 is 17 residues. Trimming removed 5 bases from V and 4 bases from J, with 23 bases in between. Germline loops: CDR1 SGHNT, CDR2 YENEEA. This clone was recorded a few times. Data came from immunoSEQ multiplex PCR; TCRdb stores just in-frame clones and leaves some out. This table has more than 2,500 clones, approximately 24% appearing once. The source was lung tumor tissue, collected before any cancer treatment. This receptor was identified in a woman aged 35 to 69 with stage I lung adenocarcinoma. The V call is TRBV11-3, the J call TRBJ1-1, with D maybe TRBD1 (6 bases). The CDR3 reads CASSQVAGEKRSTEAFF. The CDR3 bases are TGTGCCAGCAGCCAAGTGGCAGGGGAAAAGCGAAGCACTGAAGCTTTCTTT. Using reference TRBV11-3 and TRBJ1-1 for the parts outside the CDR3, the full variable domain is EAGVVQSPRYKIIEKKQPVAFWCNPISGHNTLYWYLQNLGQGPELLIRYENEEAVDDSQLPKDRFSAERLKGVDSTLKIQPAELGDSAVYLCASSQVAGEKRSTEAFFGQGTRLTVV.